Listed here is a single T cell receptor (beta chain). V was cut by 0 bases and J by 7 bases, with 16 bases left in between. The CDR3 covers 15 residues. CDR1 SGHNT and CDR2 YYREEE come from the germline V gene (reference sequence). Generated by immunoSEQ multiplex PCR, the TCRdb table keeps only in-frame clones and is missing some. The repertoire holds about 81,000 clones, with roughly 96% as singletons. These data originate in a study of technical replicates of blood from a few donors. The receptor comes from a human donor in good health. The sequenced sample consisted of T cells isolated from PBMCs. The chain employs TRBV5-4 and TRBJ1-1; D is uncertain. The chain's CDR3 is CASSLASGLGDEAFF. In nucleotides, the CDR3 is TGTGCCAGCAGCTTGGCCTCGGGTCTGGGTGATGAAGCTTTCTTT.